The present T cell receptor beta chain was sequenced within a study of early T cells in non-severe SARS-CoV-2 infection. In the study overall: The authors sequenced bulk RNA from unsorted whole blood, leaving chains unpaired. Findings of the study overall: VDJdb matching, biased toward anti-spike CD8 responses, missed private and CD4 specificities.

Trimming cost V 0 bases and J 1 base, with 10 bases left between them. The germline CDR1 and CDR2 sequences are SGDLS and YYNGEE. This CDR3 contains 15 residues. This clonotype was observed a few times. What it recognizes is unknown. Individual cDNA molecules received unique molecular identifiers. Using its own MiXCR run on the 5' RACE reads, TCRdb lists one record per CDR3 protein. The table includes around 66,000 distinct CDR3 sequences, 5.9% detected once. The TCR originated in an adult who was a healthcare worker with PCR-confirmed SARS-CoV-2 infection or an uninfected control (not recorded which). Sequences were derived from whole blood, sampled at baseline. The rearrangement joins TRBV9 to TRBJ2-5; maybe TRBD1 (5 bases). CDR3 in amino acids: CASSVAGRAQETQYF. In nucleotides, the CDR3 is TGTGCCAGCAGCGTAGCAGGCAGGGCCCAAGAGACCCAGTACTTC. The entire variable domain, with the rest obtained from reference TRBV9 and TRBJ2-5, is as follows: DSGVTQTPKHLITATGQRVTLRCSPRSGDLSVYWYQQSLDQGLQFLIQYYNGEERAKGNILERFSAQQFPDLHSELNLSSLELGDSALYFCASSVAGRAQETQYFGPGTRLLVL.